These 27 T cell receptor beta chains were all obtained from the same sample, sequenced in a study of T-cell reconstitution after alpha-beta-depleted transplantation in children. Unique molecular identifiers tagged the TCRbeta library. TCRdb re-analysed the PCR reads in MiXCR, keeping a single row per CDR3 protein. The sample shows hundreds of thousands of distinct CDR3 sequences, around 20% of them seen only once. The sequences come from PBMCs from the stem cell graft donor, collected from the stem cell graft. The receptor source for this set is a human donor who donated a stem cell graft to a child with acute lymphoblastic leukemia.

The chain recombines TRBV24-1 with TRBJ2-1, with D unclear. The CDR3 is made up of 17 amino acids. CDR1 KGHDR and CDR2 SFDVKD come from the germline V gene. Trimming took off 0 bases at V and 0 bases at J, with 11 bases between the two ends. CDR3 nucleotides: TGTGCCACCAGTGATTTGACCCGCGGAAGCTCCTACAATGAGCAGTTCTTC. Translating gives CATSDLTRGSSYNEQFF.

The sample holds a few counts of this clonotype. The V and J genes are TRBV6-1 and TRBJ2-2; 13 bases map to TRBD2. The CDR3 loop spans 17 amino acids. Germline V gene lookup returns CDR1 MNHNS and CDR2 SASEGT. V shed 6 bases, J shed 6 bases, and the junction held 10 bases outside the gene matches. The CDR3 nucleotides are TGTGCCAGCAGCCTCGGGAGACTAGCGGGAGGCCCCGGGGAGCTGTTTTTT. Its translation: CASSLGRLAGGPGELFF.

The chain joins TRBV29-1 to TRBJ1-2; D gene uncertain. The CDR3 spans 12 residues. CDR1 and CDR2 (germline): SQVTM, ANQGSEA. Trimming took off 6 bases at V and 6 bases at J, with 14 bases between the two ends. For the CDR3, the DNA is TGCAGCGTAGATTCGGACGGCAATGGCTACACCTTC. As protein: CSVDSDGNGYTF. Looking up the rest from reference TRBV29-1 and TRBJ1-2 gives the full variable domain: SAVISQKPSRDICQRGTSLTIQCQVDSQVTMMFWYRQQPGQSLTLIATANQGSEATYESGFVIDKFPISRPNLTFSTLTVSNMSPEDSSIYLCSVDSDGNGYTFGSGTRLTVV.

The gene calls are TRBV10-2 and TRBJ2-5, with 7 positions matching TRBD2. CDR3 size: 14 residues. In germline, CDR1 is WSHSY, CDR2 SAAADI. V was clipped by 4 bases and J by 5 bases; unmatched bases: 7. In DNA, the CDR3 is TGCGCCAGCAGTGGGAGGCCCGGGGGGGAGACCCAGTACTTC. Translation: CASSGRPGGETQYF.

The chain is built from TRBV11-3 and TRBJ1-5, with a possible D match to TRBD1 (5 bases). This CDR3 is built from 17 residues. Trimming stripped 1 base from V and 0 bases from J, with 13 bases between. Germline V lookup: CDR1 SGHNT, CDR2 YENEEA. DNA for the CDR3: TGTGCCAGCAGCTTAGGTCTCCCCAGGGATAGCAATCAGCCCCAGCATTTT. Amino acid sequence: CASSLGLPRDSNQPQHF.

This clonotype was counted between two and nine times. This rearrangement joins TRBV29-1 to TRBJ2-7; 9 nucleotides line up with TRBD1. Trimming cost V 3 bases and J 3 bases; bases outside gene matches: 9. The germline V gene encodes CDR1 SQVTM and CDR2 ANQGSEA. CDR3 size: 15 residues. DNA of the CDR3: TGCAGCGTTGACGACGGGACAGGGCTTAACTACGAGCAGTACTTC. This translates into CSVDDGTGLNYEQYF.

Here the CDR3 DNA reads TGTGCCAGCAGCCAAGAAGCGCGATCTTACGAGCAGTACTTC. This translates into CASSQEARSYEQYF. V is TRBV14 and J is TRBJ2-7; D remains unclear. V lost 0 bases to trimming and J lost 4 bases, with 10 bases between them. The germline CDR1 and CDR2 sequences are SGHDN and FVKESK. This CDR3 region has 14 residues.

The chain carries TRBV20-1 and TRBJ2-1, with 11 bases aligning to TRBD2. The CDR3 runs to 16 residues. Trimming at V came to 3 bases and at J to 0 bases, leaving 4 bases not matched to a gene. Germline loops: CDR1 DFQATT, CDR2 SNEGSKA (reference sequence). CDR3 protein: CSASLLAGGSYNEQFF. CDR3 nucleotides: TGCAGTGCTAGTCTCCTAGCGGGAGGCTCCTACAATGAGCAGTTCTTC.

There are a few counts of this clonotype. The chain carries TRBV4-2 and TRBJ2-7; TRBD2 matches 9 bases. The germline CDR1 and CDR2 sequences are LGHNA and YNFKEQ. The CDR3 extends over 18 amino acids. V gave up 4 bases and J gave up 5 bases; unmatched junction bases: 18. CDR3 residues: CASSPDLHGVAGVNEQYF. CDR3 DNA sequence: TGTGCCAGCAGCCCGGATCTCCACGGAGTAGCGGGAGTGAACGAGCAGTACTTC.

The chain has TRBV25-1 and TRBJ2-7; D not resolved. The CDR3 spans 15 residues. The germline CDR1 and CDR2 sequences are MGHDK and SYGVNS. Between the trimmed V and J ends, which lost 1 base and 3 bases, there was a span of 13 bases. The CDR3 sequence is CASSESATVNYEQYF. CDR3 in DNA: TGTGCCAGCAGTGAATCGGCGACGGTTAACTACGAGCAGTACTTC.

This clonotype was observed a handful of times. The gene calls are TRBV7-3 and TRBJ2-1; TRBD2 matches at 9 bases. V trimming: 11 bases; J trimming: 10 bases; junction bases outside the gene matches: 12. Germline V gene sequence: CDR1 SGHTA, CDR2 FQGTGA. This CDR3 contains 13 residues. Here the CDR3 DNA reads TGTGCCTCCTCTACGTTGGCGGGAGGGGAGCAGTTCTTC. This translates into CASSTLAGGEQFF.

The rearrangement links TRBV6-1 to TRBJ2-6; D uncertain. Germline V CDR1 and CDR2: MNHNS, SASEGT. The CDR3 runs 15 residues. With 6 bases removed from V and 2 bases from J, the gap between germline ends came to 11 bases. The CDR3 loop is CASRREIAGANVLTF. The DNA of the CDR3 is TGTGCCAGCAGGCGAGAGATAGCTGGGGCCAACGTCCTGACTTTC.

DNA for the CDR3: TGTGCCAGCAACTCTCCAGGCTCCTACGAGCAGTACTTC. It yields the protein CASNSPGSYEQYF. The chain employs TRBV25-1 and TRBJ2-7; D unclear. Germline assignment: CDR1 MGHDK and CDR2 SYGVNS. V was shortened by 7 bases and J by 0 bases, with 10 bases between the two germline ends. The CDR3 extends over 13 amino acids.

This clonotype has a handful of counts. CDR3 amino acids: CSASPLSGVYNEQFF. The CDR3 bases are TGCAGTGCTAGTCCCCTTAGCGGCGTATACAATGAGCAGTTCTTC. V and J are TRBV20-1 and TRBJ2-1; weak D call: TRBD2 (6 bases). The CDR3 is made up of 15 amino acids. Per the germline V gene, CDR1 is DFQATT and CDR2 is SNEGSKA (reference sequence). V gave up 3 bases and J gave up 4 bases, with 16 bases separating them.

The gene calls are TRBV9 and TRBJ2-7; TRBD2 aligns across 11 bases. V dropped 0 bases and J dropped 3; count of bases not matched to a gene: 2. Germline V gene lookup returns CDR1 SGDLS and CDR2 YYNGEE. The CDR3 covers 15 residues. CDR3 in amino acids: CASSVAGTSGYEQYF. The CDR3 nucleotides are TGTGCCAGCAGCGTAGCTGGGACTAGCGGCTACGAGCAGTACTTC. Supplemented by reference TRBV9 and TRBJ2-7, the full variable domain reads DSGVTQTPKHLITATGQRVTLRCSPRSGDLSVYWYQQSLDQGLQFLIQYYNGEERAKGNILERFSAQQFPDLHSELNLSSLELGDSALYFCASSVAGTSGYEQYFGPGTRLTVT.

J is TRBJ2-5 and V is TRBV15; D may be TRBD2 (6 bases). Trimming cost V 0 bases and J 4 bases, with 15 bases left between them. The germline gives CDR1 LNHNV, CDR2 YYDKDF (reference sequence). CDR3 size: 16 residues. In DNA, the CDR3 is TGTGCCACCAGCAGAGATCCGGTGACTAGAAGAGAGACCCAGTACTTC. This codes for CATSRDPVTRRETQYF. Looking up the rest from reference TRBV15 and TRBJ2-5 gives the full variable domain: DAMVIQNPRYQVTQFGKPVTLSCSQTLNHNVMYWYQQKSSQAPKLLFHYYDKDFNNEADTPDNFQSRRPNTSFCFLDIRSPGLGDTAMYLCATSRDPVTRRETQYFGPGTRLLVL.

This clonotype was seen more than once but under ten times. The chain joins TRBV5-1 to TRBJ1-5; D unclear. The germline CDR1 and CDR2 sequences are SGHRS and YFSETQ. The CDR3 is made up of 16 amino acids. V shed 1 base and J shed 3 bases, with 14 bases lying between them. This chain's CDR3 is CASSLREGKLNQPQHF. CDR3 coding DNA: TGCGCCAGCAGCTTGCGTGAGGGTAAACTCAATCAGCCCCAGCATTTT.

This clonotype has a handful of counts. This rearrangement joins TRBV3-1 to TRBJ2-1, with D perhaps TRBD2 (6 bases). CDR3 length equals 14 residues. V gave up 4 bases and J gave up 8 bases, with 15 bases separating them. Germline loops: CDR1 LGHDT, CDR2 YNNKEL (reference sequence). The CDR3, as DNA: TGTGCCAGCAGCCTAGGGGCGGGGATGGATGAGCAGTTCTTC. Protein: CASSLGAGMDEQFF.

The rearrangement links TRBV18 to TRBJ2-1; 13 nucleotides agree with TRBD2. Germline V gives CDR1 KGHSH, CDR2 LQKENI. The CDR3 length is 15 residues. J was trimmed by 8 bases and V by 2 bases; bases with no gene match: 3. The CDR3 DNA is TGTGCCAGCTCACCATGGACTAGCGGGAGCTATGAGCAGTTCTTC. Residues: CASSPWTSGSYEQFF.

The genes are TRBV20-1 and TRBJ2-7; D is tentatively TRBD1 or TRBD2 (6 bases each). The CDR3 has 14 residues. The V end lost 3 bases, the J end lost 3 bases, and 15 bases lay between the germline ends. In germline, CDR1 is DFQATT, CDR2 SNEGSKA (reference sequence). The CDR3 coding sequence is TGCAGTGCTAGCGCCGGCGGGACAATCTACGAGCAGTACTTC. This codes for CSASAGGTIYEQYF.

The gene calls are TRBV5-1 and TRBJ1-2, with D perhaps matching TRBD1 (5 bases). Looked up from germline, CDR1 is SGHRS and CDR2 is YFSETQ. This CDR3 has 18 amino acids. V was clipped by 0 bases and J by 2 bases, with 20 bases between them. The CDR3 reads CASSLGDLDSWRNYGYTF. CDR3 bases: TGCGCCAGCAGCTTGGGGGACCTCGATTCGTGGCGGAACTATGGCTACACCTTC.

This clonotype came up a few times. This chain joins TRBV29-1 and TRBJ1-3; 7 positions agree with TRBD1. CDR1 is SQVTM and CDR2 is ANQGSEA in the germline V gene. This CDR3 comprises 13 residues. J gave up 1 base and V 8 bases, and 5 bases lay outside the gene matches. The CDR3 protein is CSITGVSGNTIYF. CDR3 nucleotide sequence: TGCAGCATTACAGGGGTTTCTGGAAACACCATATATTTT.

V usage is TRBV20-1 and J usage is TRBJ2-7; no clear D. Germline V gene lookup returns CDR1 DFQATT and CDR2 SNEGSKA (reference sequence). Trimming left V 4 bases short and J 0 bases short, with 13 bases between. The CDR3 has 14 residues. The CDR3 here is CSANIPGRSYEQYF. CDR3 bases: TGCAGTGCTAACATTCCGGGTCGCTCCTACGAGCAGTACTTC.

V usage is TRBV14 and J usage is TRBJ1-1, with a tentative D call TRBD1 (6 bases). Germline CDR1 SGHDN, CDR2 FVKESK. The ends were cut back, 5 bases at V and 4 bases at J, with 17 bases in the middle. The CDR3 is made up of 15 amino acids. The CDR3 spells CASSSLQTGFTEAFF. Written as DNA, the CDR3 is TGTGCCAGCAGCTCACTCCAGACAGGCTTCACTGAAGCTTTCTTT.

This clonotype occurred a few times. The rearrangement links TRBV27 to TRBJ2-1; D call uncertain. Per the germline V gene, CDR1 is MNHEY and CDR2 is SMNVEV (reference sequence). CDR3 size: 11 residues. The ends were cut back, 7 bases at V and 5 bases at J, with 6 bases in the middle. CDR3 sequence: CASTMHNEQFF. DNA of the CDR3: TGTGCCAGCACTATGCACAATGAGCAGTTCTTC.

The rearrangement uses TRBV15 and TRBJ1-2, with 7 positions matching TRBD1. The V gene's germline CDR1 is LNHNV and CDR2 YYDKDF (reference sequence). The trim removed 0 bases at V and 4 bases at J, leaving 11 bases unmatched. CDR3 length equals 17 residues. This CDR3 reads CATSRDQAVGTVYGYTF. The CDR3, as DNA: TGTGCCACCAGCAGAGACCAGGCGGTGGGGACAGTCTATGGCTACACCTTC.

The rearrangement joins TRBV12-3 or TRBV12-4 to TRBJ2-4, with unresolved D. V was pared by 3 bases and J by 0 bases, with 9 bases between. CDR3 size: 15 residues. In DNA form, the CDR3 reads TGTGCCAGCAGTTTTTCGCAGGTAGCCAAAAACATTCAGTACTTC. This encodes CASSFSQVAKNIQYF.